This T cell receptor (beta chain) was sequenced during a study of T cells expressing NK-cell markers. About the research overall: Each TCR beta repertoire originated in sorted T cells that were CD3+CD56+NKG2C+, CD3+CD56+NKG2C- or CD3+CD56-NKG2C+. Study-level findings and limits: As a fraction of CD8+ T cells, dominant NKG2C+ clonotypes reached about 1.0-7.0% in six donors. These clonotypes additionally ranked first within the CD3+CD56-NKG2C+ fraction of a few donors.

The TCR beta cDNA came from 5'RACE template switching with UMIs. TCRdb processed the 5' RACE reads again and assigns one entry to each CDR3 protein, with no DNA. The repertoire table contains roughly 450,000 distinct CDR3 sequences. Concerning this clonotype itself: Its antigen is as yet unknown.

Sequencing used blood T cells: a sorted CD56 or NKG2C T cell subset, CD4+ or CD8+ T cells, or bulk PBMC T cells (not recorded which). The receptor's source is a woman aged 45-60 years in good health.

This chain's CDR3 is CAWSPSKGGGYTF. The V gene is TRBV30, the J gene TRBJ1-2; the D call from TCRdb, TRBD1, cannot be confirmed without DNA. Germline-derived CDR1 and CDR2 are GTSNPN and SVGIG (reference sequence). The CDR3 extends over 13 amino acids. Complete variable domain (other parts from reference TRBV30 and TRBJ1-2): SQTIHQWPATLVQPVGSPLSLECTVEGTSNPNLYWYRQAAGRGLQLLFYSVGIGQISSEVPQNLSASRPQDRQFILSSKKLLLSDSGFYLCAWSPSKGGGYTFGSGTRLTVV.